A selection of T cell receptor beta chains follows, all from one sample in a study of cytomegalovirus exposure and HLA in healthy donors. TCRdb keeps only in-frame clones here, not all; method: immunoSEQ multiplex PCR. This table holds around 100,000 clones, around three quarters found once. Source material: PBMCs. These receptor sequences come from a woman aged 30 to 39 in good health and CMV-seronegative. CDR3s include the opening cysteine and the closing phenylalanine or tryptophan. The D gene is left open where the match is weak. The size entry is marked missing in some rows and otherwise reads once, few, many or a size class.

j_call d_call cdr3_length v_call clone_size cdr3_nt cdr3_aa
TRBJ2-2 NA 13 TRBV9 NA TGTGCCAGCAGCCCTACCGACACCGGGGAGCTGTTTTTT CASSPTDTGELFF
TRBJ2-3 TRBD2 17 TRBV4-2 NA TGTGCCAGCAGCCAAGTTGAAACTAGCGGGGGGGCGGATACGCAGTATTTT CASSQVETSGGADTQYF
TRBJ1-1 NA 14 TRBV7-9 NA TGTGCCAGCAGCTCCGCGACAGGGAACACTGAAGCTTTCTTT CASSSATGNTEAFF
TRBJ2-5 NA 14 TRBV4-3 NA TGCGCCAGCAGCCAAGGGGAGATGGAAGAGACCCAGTACTTC CASSQGEMEETQYF
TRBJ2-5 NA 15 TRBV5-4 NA TGTGCCAGCAGACAGGACTACCCCGCCCAAGAGACCCAGTACTTC CASRQDYPAQETQYF
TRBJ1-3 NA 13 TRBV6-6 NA TGTGCCAGCGGCCGCAACAGGGAACACACCATATATTTT CASGRNREHTIYF
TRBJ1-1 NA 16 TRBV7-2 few TGTGCCAGCAGCTTAGGCGGGGGACCCCTGAACACTGAAGCTTTCTTT CASSLGGGPLNTEAFF
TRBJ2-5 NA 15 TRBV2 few TGTGCCAGCTGTAAATTGACGGGTACCCAAGAGACCCAGTACTTC CASCKLTGTQETQYF
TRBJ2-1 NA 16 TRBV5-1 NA TGCGCCAGCAGCTTGTCAGTGGCTAGCCGAAACAATGAGCAGTTCTTC CASSLSVASRNNEQFF
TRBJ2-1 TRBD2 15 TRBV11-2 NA TGTGCCAGCAGCTCTACTAGCGGGAGTATGAATGAGCAGTTCTTC CASSSTSGSMNEQFF
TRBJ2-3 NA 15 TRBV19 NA TGTGCCAGTAGTATTCAGGGGCCCGTAGGAAATACGCAGTATTTT CASSIQGPVGNTQYF
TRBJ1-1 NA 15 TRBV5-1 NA TGCGCCAGCAACCAGGGATTTAACGTGAACACTGAAGCTTTCTTT CASNQGFNVNTEAFF
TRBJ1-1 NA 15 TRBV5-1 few TGCGCCAGCAGCTTGGCCGGGTTTGGGGAGAGTGAAGCTTTCTTT CASSLAGFGESEAFF
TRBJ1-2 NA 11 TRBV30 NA TGTGCCTGGAGCCAGTTCTATGGCTACACCTTC CAWSQFYGYTF
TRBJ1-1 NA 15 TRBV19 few TGTGCCAGTAGTATTGGGTGGACAGAGAACACTGAAGCTTTCTTT CASSIGWTENTEAFF
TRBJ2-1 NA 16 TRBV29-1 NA TGCAGCGTTGAAGATCTACAGGGAAGGAGGAAGAATGAGCAGTTCTTC CSVEDLQGRRKNEQFF
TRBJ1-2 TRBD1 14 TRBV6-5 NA TGTGCCAGCAGTTATGGGACAGGCCCGTATGGCTACACCTTC CASSYGTGPYGYTF
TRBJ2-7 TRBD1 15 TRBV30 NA TGTGCCTGGAGGGGGACAGGCCGAAGCTCCTACGAGCAGTACTTC CAWRGTGRSSYEQYF
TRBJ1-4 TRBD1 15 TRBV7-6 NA TGTGCCAGCAGCTTAGTAGGGGGCACTAATGAAAAACTGTTTTTT CASSLVGGTNEKLFF
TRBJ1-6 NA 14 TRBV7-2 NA TGTGCCAGCAGCTTAGCTGAGGAACGGTCACCCCTCCACTTT CASSLAEERSPLHF
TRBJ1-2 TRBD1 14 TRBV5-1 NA TGCGCCAGCAGCTTGGCCTCCGACAGGGGTGGCTACACCTTC CASSLASDRGGYTF
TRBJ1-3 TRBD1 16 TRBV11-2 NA TGTGCCAGCAGCCCCACCACAGGGGGCTCTAGAAACACCATATATTTT CASSPTTGGSRNTIYF